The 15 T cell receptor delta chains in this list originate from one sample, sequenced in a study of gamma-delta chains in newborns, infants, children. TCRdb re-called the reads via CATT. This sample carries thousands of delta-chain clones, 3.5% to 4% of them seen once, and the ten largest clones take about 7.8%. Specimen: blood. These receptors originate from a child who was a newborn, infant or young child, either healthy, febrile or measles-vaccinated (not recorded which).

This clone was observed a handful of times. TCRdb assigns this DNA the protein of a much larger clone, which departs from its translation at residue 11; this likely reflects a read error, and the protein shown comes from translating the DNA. The CDR3 sequence is CAFGGGYGSSRDTRQMFF. The CDR3 DNA is TGTGCCTTTGGTGGGGGATACGGCAGCTCCCGGGACACCCGACAGATGTTTTTC. The V call is TRDV3, the J call TRDJ3; 11 positions agree with TRDD3. The germline V gene encodes CDR1 TVYSNPD and CDR2 GDNSRS (reference sequence). The CDR3 totals 18 residues.

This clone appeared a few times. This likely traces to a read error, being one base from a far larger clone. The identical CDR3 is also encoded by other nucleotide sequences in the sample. CDR3 sequence: CACDTWGMTAQLFF. As DNA, the CDR3 is TGTGCCTGCGACACCTGGGGGATGACAGCACAACTCTTCTTT. This chain joins TRDV2 and TRDJ2; 8 nucleotides align to TRDD3. CDR1 and CDR2 from the germline V gene are GEAIGNYY and EKD. The CDR3 is 14 residues long.

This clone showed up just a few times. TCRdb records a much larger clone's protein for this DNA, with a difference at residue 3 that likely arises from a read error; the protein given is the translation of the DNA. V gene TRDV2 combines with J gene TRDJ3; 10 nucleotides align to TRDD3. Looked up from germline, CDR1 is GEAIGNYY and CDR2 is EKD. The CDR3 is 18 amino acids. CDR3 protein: CAGDNWGMSSWDTRQMFF. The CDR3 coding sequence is TGTGCCGGTGACAACTGGGGGATGAGCTCCTGGGACACCCGACAGATGTTTTTC.

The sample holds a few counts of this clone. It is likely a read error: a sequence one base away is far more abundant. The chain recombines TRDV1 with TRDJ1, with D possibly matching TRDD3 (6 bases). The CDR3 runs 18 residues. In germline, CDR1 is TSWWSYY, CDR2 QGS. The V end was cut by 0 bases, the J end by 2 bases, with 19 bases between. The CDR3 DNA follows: TGTGCTCTTGGGGAACTGGTTAGGTACTGGGAGATAACCGATAAACTCATCTTT. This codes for CALGELVRYWEITDKLIF.

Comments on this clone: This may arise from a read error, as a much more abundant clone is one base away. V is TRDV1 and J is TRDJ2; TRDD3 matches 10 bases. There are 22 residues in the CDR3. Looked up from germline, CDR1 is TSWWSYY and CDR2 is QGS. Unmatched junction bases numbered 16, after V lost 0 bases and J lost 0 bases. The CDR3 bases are TGTGCTCTTGGGGAACTCTGGGGGATAAGCCACGGATTCCCTACTTTGACAGCACAACTCTTCTTT. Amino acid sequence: CALGELWGISHGFPTLTAQLFF.

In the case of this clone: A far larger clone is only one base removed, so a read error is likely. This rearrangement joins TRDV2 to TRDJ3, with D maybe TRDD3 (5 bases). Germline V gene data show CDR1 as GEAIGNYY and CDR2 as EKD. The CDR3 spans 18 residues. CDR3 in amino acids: CACDTAGTISRDTRQMFF. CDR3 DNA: TGTGCCTGTGACACCGCGGGGACTATCTCCCGGGACACCCGACAGATGTTTTTC.

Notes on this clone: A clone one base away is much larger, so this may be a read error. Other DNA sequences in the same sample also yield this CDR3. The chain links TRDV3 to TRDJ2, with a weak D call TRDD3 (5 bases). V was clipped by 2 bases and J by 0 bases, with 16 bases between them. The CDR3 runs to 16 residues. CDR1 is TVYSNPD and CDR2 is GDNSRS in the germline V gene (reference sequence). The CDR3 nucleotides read TGTGCCTTTTCTCTGGGTGGCCCCGCTTTGACAGCACAACTCTTCTTT. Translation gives CAFSLGGPALTAQLFF. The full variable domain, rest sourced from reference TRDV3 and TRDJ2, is CDKVTQSSPDQTVASGSEVVLLCTYDTVYSNPDLFWYRIRPDYSFQFVFYGDNSRSEGADFTQGRFSVKHILTQKAFHLVISPVRTEDSATYYCAFSLGGPALTAQLFFGKGTQLIVEP.

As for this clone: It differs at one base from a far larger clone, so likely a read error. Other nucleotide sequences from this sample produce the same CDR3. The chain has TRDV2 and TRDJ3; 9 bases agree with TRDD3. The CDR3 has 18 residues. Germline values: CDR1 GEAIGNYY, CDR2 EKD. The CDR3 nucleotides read TGTGCCTGTGACACCTGGGGATACGGCTCCTGGGACACCCGGCAGATGTTTTTC. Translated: CACDTWGYGSWDTRQMFF.

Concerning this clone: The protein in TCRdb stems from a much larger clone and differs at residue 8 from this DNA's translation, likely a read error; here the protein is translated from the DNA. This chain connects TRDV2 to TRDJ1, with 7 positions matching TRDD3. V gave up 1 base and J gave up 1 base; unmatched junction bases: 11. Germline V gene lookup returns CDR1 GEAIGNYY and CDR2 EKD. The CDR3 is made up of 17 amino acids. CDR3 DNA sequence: TGTGCCTGTGACACTGGGGGACACAAAACCCGCACCGATAAACTCATCTTT. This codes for CACDTGGHKTRTDKLIF.

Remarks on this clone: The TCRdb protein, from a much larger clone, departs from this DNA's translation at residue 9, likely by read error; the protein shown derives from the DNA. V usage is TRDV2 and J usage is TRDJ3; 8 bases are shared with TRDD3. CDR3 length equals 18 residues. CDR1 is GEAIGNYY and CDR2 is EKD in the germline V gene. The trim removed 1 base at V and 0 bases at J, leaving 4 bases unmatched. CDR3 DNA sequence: TGTGCCTGTGACACACTGGGGGCAGGCTCCTGGGACACCCGACAGATGTTTTTC. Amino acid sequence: CACDTLGAGSWDTRQMFF.

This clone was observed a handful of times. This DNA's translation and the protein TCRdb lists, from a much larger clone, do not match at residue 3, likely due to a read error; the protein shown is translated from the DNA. CDR3 nucleotides: TGTGCCTGGGACACTGGGGGATACAAAACCCGCACCGATAAACTCATCTTT. The encoded protein is CAWDTGGYKTRTDKLIF. The chain is built from TRDV2 and TRDJ1; 12 nucleotides match TRDD3. Germline values: CDR1 GEAIGNYY, CDR2 EKD. The CDR3 loop spans 17 amino acids.

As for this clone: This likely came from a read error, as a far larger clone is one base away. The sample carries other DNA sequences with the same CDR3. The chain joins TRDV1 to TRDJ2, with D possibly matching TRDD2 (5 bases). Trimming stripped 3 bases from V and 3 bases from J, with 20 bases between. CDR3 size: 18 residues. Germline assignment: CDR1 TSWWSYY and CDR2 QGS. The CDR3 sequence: CALGEPHSSDFLTAQLFF. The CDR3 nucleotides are TGTGCTCTTGGGGAGCCACATTCCTCGGACTTCCTGACAGCACAACTCTTCTTT.

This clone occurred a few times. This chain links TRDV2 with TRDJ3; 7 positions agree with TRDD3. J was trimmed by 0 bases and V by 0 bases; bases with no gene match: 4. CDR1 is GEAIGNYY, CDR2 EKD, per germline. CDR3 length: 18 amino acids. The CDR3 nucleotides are TGTGCCTGTGACACCGGGGGATTTAGCTCCTGGGACACCCGACAGATGTTTTTC. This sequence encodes CACDTGGFSSWDTRQMFF.

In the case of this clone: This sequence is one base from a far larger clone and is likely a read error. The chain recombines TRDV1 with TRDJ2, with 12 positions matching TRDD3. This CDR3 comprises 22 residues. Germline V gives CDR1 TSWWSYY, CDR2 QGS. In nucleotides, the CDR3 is TGTGCTCTTGGGGAACATTGGCCTTCCCCGGTACTGGGGGATACCCCGACAACACAACTCTTCTTT. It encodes CALGEHWPSPVLGDTPTTQLFF.

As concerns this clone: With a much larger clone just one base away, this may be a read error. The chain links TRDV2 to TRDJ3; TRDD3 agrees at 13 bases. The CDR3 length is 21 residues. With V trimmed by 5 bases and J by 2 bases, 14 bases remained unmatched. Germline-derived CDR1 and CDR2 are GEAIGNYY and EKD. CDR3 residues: CACGKKYWGIRPAWDTRQMFF. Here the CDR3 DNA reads TGTGCCTGTGGCAAAAAATACTGGGGGATACGCCCAGCCTGGGACACCCGACAGATGTTTTTC.